This TCR beta chain was recovered during a study of T cells in Graves' hyperthyroidism and ophthalmopathy. About the research overall: Peripheral blood draws took place at initial diagnosis, ahead of any treatment.

TCR beta CDR3 regions were amplified from RNA. HTBI primers drove first-round RT-PCR of the TCR CDR3. Using its own MiXCR run on the multiplex PCR reads, TCRdb lists one record per CDR3 protein. This sample has about 290,000 distinct CDR3 sequences, with roughly 19% found just once. The V gene's germline CDR1 is SGDLS and CDR2 YYNGEE. V lost 4 bases and J 0 bases, leaving 14 bases between the germline ends. The CDR3 totals 17 residues. Those patients with uncontrolled infection, other autoimmune disease, pregnancy or lactation were excluded. Each diagnosis drew on symptoms, thyroxine, TRAb, thyroid ultrasound and orbital computed tomography findings. The PBMCs were taken from under 12 ml of fresh peripheral blood.

J is TRBJ1-6 and V is TRBV9, with a possible D match to TRBD1 (5 bases). Sequenced material: blood. The origin of this receptor is a man aged 45-60 years with Graves' ophthalmopathy. For the CDR3, the DNA is TGTGCCAGCAGCCCTTCCCCGGGGGGCTCCTATAATTCACCCCTCCACTTT. Translation: CASSPSPGGSYNSPLHF. The full variable domain, completed using reference TRBV9 and TRBJ1-6, is DSGVTQTPKHLITATGQRVTLRCSPRSGDLSVYWYQQSLDQGLQFLIQYYNGEERAKGNILERFSAQQFPDLHSELNLSSLELGDSALYFCASSPSPGGSYNSPLHFGNGTRLTVT.